Below, 20 T cell receptor beta chains from the same sample are listed, as sequenced in a study of regulatory T cells in long-lasting Graves disease. The sample's time point: newly diagnosed GD, antithyroid drugs for less than 3 months. The TCR library used RNA extracted from PBMCs. To make TCR beta libraries, researchers used iRepertoire HTBI primers and Arm-PCR of CDR3 regions. TCRdb ran MiXCR on the multiplex PCR reads and lists one entry per CDR3 protein. Of around 400,000 distinct CDR3 sequences in the sample, 15% were seen once. This same sample was also part of a study on T cells in Graves' hyperthyroidism and ophthalmopathy.

Specimen: peripheral blood mononuclear cells (PBMCs), collected at new diagnosis, from a patient treated with antithyroid drugs. The source is a woman aged 40 to 50 with Graves disease.

Details on this clonotype: This probably arose from a read error, given a far larger clone one base away. The chain recombines TRBV11-2 with TRBJ2-7; D is possibly TRBD2 (6 bases). Trimming cost V 7 bases and J 7 bases, with 17 bases left between them. The CDR3 totals 13 residues. The germline V gene encodes CDR1 SGHAT and CDR2 FQNNGV. The CDR3 protein is CASTQRAVDEQYF. DNA for the CDR3: TGTGCCAGCACCCAGCGGGCAGTCGATGAGCAGTACTTC.

V gene TRBV7-9 combines with J gene TRBJ1-1, with a tentative D call TRBD1 (5 bases). CDR1 SEHNR and CDR2 FQNEAQ come from the germline V gene (reference sequence). The CDR3 sequence is 14 residues long. The V end was cut by 2 bases, the J end by 5 bases, with 12 bases between. The CDR3: CASSLLWGSTEAFF. CDR3 bases: TGTGCCAGCAGCTTATTATGGGGGAGTACTGAAGCTTTCTTT.

The sample holds many counts of this clonotype. The J gene is TRBJ2-7, the V gene TRBV12-3 or TRBV12-4; D is perhaps TRBD2 (6 bases). Trimming pared 2 bases from V and 3 bases from J, leaving 11 bases between. The CDR3 contains 14 residues. CDR3 protein: CASSLSSGYYEQYF. For the CDR3, the DNA is TGTGCCAGCAGTTTAAGTAGCGGATACTACGAGCAGTACTTC.

This clonotype came up many times. J is TRBJ2-7 and V is TRBV28, with 7 bases matching TRBD2. This CDR3 has 15 amino acids. CDR1 is MDHEN, CDR2 SYDVKM, per germline. After removal of 5 bases from V and 3 bases from J, the junction contained 10 bases not matched to a gene. The CDR3 is CASSLLAGTNYEQYF. CDR3 bases: TGTGCCAGCAGTCTATTAGCGGGCACGAACTACGAGCAGTACTTC.

This clonotype showed up many times. The chain carries TRBV12-3 or TRBV12-4 and TRBJ2-7; 14 nucleotides align to TRBD2. The CDR3 loop spans 14 amino acids. The junction had 3 bases not matched to a gene; V was cut back by 6 bases and J by 5 bases. Here the CDR3 DNA reads TGTGCCAGCAGGGGACTAGCGGGAGTGAACGAGCAGTACTTC. Its translation is CASRGLAGVNEQYF.

This clonotype has at least ten counts. As DNA, the CDR3 is TGTGCCAGCAGCCAAGTAGCGGAGGGCGGAGATACGCAGTATTTT. It translates to CASSQVAEGGDTQYF. This chain links TRBV3-1 with TRBJ2-3; tentative D call: TRBD2 (6 bases). The CDR3 runs to 15 residues. The V gene's germline CDR1 is LGHDT and CDR2 YNNKEL (reference sequence). V was clipped by 1 base and J by 5 bases, with 13 bases between them.

The chain uses TRBV18 and TRBJ2-7; D remains unclear. Trimming took off 0 bases at V and 5 bases at J, with 8 bases between the two ends. The germline V gene has CDR1 KGHSH and CDR2 LQKENI. The length of the CDR3 is 13 residues. CDR3 sequence reads: CASSPPTRNEQYF. The CDR3 DNA sequence: TGTGCCAGCTCACCACCGACTCGGAACGAGCAGTACTTC.

This clonotype was seen repeatedly, ten times or more. The genes are TRBV12-5 and TRBJ2-1; TRBD2 agrees at 13 bases. There are 17 residues in the CDR3. The germline V gene encodes CDR1 LGHNT and CDR2 FRNRAP. The trim removed 0 bases at V and 5 bases at J, leaving 4 bases unmatched. CDR3 nucleotides: TGTGCTAGTGGTTTGGTACAGGGACTAGCGGGAAACAATGAGCAGTTCTTC. Translation: CASGLVQGLAGNNEQFF.

This clonotype was detected many times. The chain uses TRBV12-3 or TRBV12-4 and TRBJ1-6; no clear D. The CDR3 consists of 13 residues. Deletions cut 3 bases from V and 4 bases from J, with 4 bases between. This chain's CDR3 is CASSLGYNSPLHF. In DNA, the CDR3 is TGTGCCAGCAGTTTGGGATATAATTCACCCCTCCACTTT.

The sample holds many counts of this clonotype. The CDR3, as DNA: TGCGCCAGCAGCCCGTCGGCAGATACGCAGTATTTT. Translating it yields CASSPSADTQYF. This chain joins TRBV5-1 and TRBJ2-3; unclear D gene. The CDR3 consists of 12 residues. The germline V and J ends were trimmed by 4 bases and 4 bases, with 7 bases remaining between them. Germline loops: CDR1 SGHRS, CDR2 YFSETQ.

This clonotype has more than one count but fewer than ten. The V and J genes are TRBV3-1 and TRBJ2-6; unclear D gene. The CDR3 consists of 18 residues. V dropped 1 base and J dropped 0 bases, with 13 bases sitting between them. From germline, CDR1 is LGHDT and CDR2 YNNKEL (reference sequence). The CDR3, as DNA: TGTGCCAGCAGCCAAGTGATCGCTCAGAACTCTGGGGCCAACGTCCTGACTTTC. It yields the protein CASSQVIAQNSGANVLTF.

This rearrangement joins TRBV3-1 to TRBJ2-3, with TRBD2 identical over 12 bases. Germline CDR1 LGHDT, CDR2 YNNKEL (reference sequence). The V segment lost 6 bases and the J segment 5 bases; nucleotides outside the gene matches: 6. The CDR3 runs 15 residues. The CDR3: CASSQTSGGRDTQYF. CDR3 in DNA: TGTGCCAGCAGTCAGACTAGCGGGGGACGAGATACGCAGTATTTT.

As DNA, the CDR3 is TGTGCCAGCAGAACGTGGGGGGCCAACGTCCTGACTTTC. Its protein is CASRTWGANVLTF. This sequence joins TRBV6-2 or TRBV6-3 and TRBJ2-6; D is ambiguous. The CDR3 is made up of 13 amino acids. Germline V lookup: CDR1 MNHEY, CDR2 SVGEGT. The ends were cut back, 6 bases at V and 4 bases at J, with 7 bases in the middle.

This clonotype appeared many times. The chain is built from TRBV27 and TRBJ1-2; D gene ambiguous. Germline assignment: CDR1 MNHEY and CDR2 SMNVEV (reference sequence). Trimming left V 6 bases short and J 2 bases short, with 19 bases between. The length of the CDR3 is 16 residues. Written as DNA, the CDR3 is TGTGCCAGCAGATCATACGGGTCACCACTGAACTATGGCTACACCTTC. This sequence encodes CASRSYGSPLNYGYTF.

This clonotype was seen only a few times. The V gene is TRBV27, the J gene TRBJ1-5, with unresolved D. V lost 2 bases and J lost 3, with 8 bases in between. This CDR3 contains 14 residues. CDR1 and CDR2 (germline): MNHEY, SMNVEV (reference sequence). The CDR3 nucleotides are TGTGCCAGCAGTTTACCGGGCTACAATCAGCCCCAGCATTTT. Its protein product is CASSLPGYNQPQHF.

Many counts were recorded for this clonotype. The chain has TRBV28 and TRBJ2-3, with 11 bases aligning to TRBD2. The CDR3 spans 16 residues. V shed 8 bases and J 4 bases; nucleotides not matched to a gene: 11. Germline V gene lookup returns CDR1 MDHEN and CDR2 SYDVKM. The CDR3 bases are TGTGCCAGCGCCCCCTCACTAGCGGGAGAGGCAGATACGCAGTATTTT. It is translated as CASAPSLAGEADTQYF.

Ten or more counts support this clonotype. This chain uses TRBV6-1 with TRBJ2-2; D remains ambiguous. Per the germline V gene, CDR1 is MNHNS and CDR2 is SASEGT. The CDR3 covers 12 residues. V was pared by 6 bases and J by 4 bases, with 6 bases between. For the CDR3, the DNA is TGTGCCAGCAGCCAACTCACCGGGGAGCTGTTTTTT. It codes for CASSQLTGELFF.

V gene TRBV6-1 combines with J gene TRBJ2-7; 8 bases match TRBD1. Looked up from germline, CDR1 is MNHNS and CDR2 is SASEGT. The junction had 5 bases not matched to a gene; V was cut back by 7 bases and J by 0 bases. The CDR3 sequence is 14 residues long. Here the CDR3 DNA reads TGTGCCAGCACCGGACAGGGATTCTCCTACGAGCAGTACTTC. Protein: CASTGQGFSYEQYF.

A note on this clonotype: This could be a read error, since a much larger clone is one nucleotide away. V and J are TRBV9 and TRBJ2-7, with TRBD2 matching 10 bases. In germline, CDR1 is SGDLS, CDR2 YYNGEE. The CDR3 contains 15 residues. Trimming removed 0 bases from V and 2 bases from J; junction bases left unmatched: 2. The CDR3 spells CASSVGTSGTYEQYF. DNA of the CDR3: TGTGCCAGCAGCGTAGGGACTAGCGGAACCTACGAGCAGTACTTC.

This clonotype has ten or more counts. The J gene is TRBJ2-3, the V gene TRBV12-3 or TRBV12-4, with 8 bases matching TRBD2. V lost 4 bases to trimming and J lost 0 bases; unmatched junction nucleotides: 6. CDR3 size: 16 residues. The CDR3 loop is CASSSLAGLSTDTQYF. The CDR3 coding sequence is TGTGCCAGCAGTTCCCTAGCGGGCCTCAGCACAGATACGCAGTATTTT.